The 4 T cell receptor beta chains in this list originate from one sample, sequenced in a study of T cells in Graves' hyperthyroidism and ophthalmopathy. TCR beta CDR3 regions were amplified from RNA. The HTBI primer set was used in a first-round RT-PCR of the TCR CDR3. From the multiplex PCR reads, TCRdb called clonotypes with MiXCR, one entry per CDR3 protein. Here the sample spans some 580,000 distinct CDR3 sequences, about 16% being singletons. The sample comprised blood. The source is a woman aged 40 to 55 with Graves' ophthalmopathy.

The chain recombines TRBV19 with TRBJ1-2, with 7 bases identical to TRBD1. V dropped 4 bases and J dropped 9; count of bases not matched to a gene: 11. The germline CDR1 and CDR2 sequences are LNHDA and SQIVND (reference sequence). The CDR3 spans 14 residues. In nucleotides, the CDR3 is TGTGCCAGTAGTACCCGACAGGGCTTGTGGAGCTACACCTTC. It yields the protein CASSTRQGLWSYTF.

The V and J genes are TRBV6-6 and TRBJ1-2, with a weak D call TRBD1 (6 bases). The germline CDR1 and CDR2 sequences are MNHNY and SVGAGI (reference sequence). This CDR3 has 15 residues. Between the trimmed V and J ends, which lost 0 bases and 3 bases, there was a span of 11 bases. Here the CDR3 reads CASSYSSGAYYGYTF. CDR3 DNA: TGTGCCAGCAGTTACTCATCGGGGGCGTACTATGGCTACACCTTC.

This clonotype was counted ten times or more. For the CDR3, the DNA is TGTGCCAGCAGCTGGGGAGGGAGGAACACTGAAGCTTTCTTT. Translation gives CASSWGGRNTEAFF. This rearrangement joins TRBV11-1 to TRBJ1-1; D gene ambiguous. This CDR3 spans 14 amino acids. V gave up 4 bases and J gave up 1 base, with 10 bases separating them. Germline V gene data show CDR1 as SGHAT and CDR2 as FQDESV (reference sequence).

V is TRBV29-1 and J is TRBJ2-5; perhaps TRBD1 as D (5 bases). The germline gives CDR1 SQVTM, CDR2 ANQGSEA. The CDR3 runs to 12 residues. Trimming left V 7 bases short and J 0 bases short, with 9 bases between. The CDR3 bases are TGCAGCGGAGGACAAGACCAAGAGACCCAGTACTTC. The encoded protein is CSGGQDQETQYF.